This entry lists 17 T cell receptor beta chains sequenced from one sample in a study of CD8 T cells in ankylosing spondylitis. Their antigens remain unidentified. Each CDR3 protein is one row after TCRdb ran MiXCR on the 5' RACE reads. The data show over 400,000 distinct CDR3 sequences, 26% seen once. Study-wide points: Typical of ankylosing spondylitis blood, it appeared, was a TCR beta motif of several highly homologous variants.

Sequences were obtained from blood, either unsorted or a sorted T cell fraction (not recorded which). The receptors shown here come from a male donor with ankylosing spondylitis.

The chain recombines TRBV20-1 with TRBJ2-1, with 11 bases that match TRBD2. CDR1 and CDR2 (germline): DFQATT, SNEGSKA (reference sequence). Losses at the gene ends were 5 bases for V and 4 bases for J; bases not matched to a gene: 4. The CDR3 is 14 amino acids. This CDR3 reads CSAPSGRSYNEQFF. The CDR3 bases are TGCAGTGCTCCTAGCGGGAGGTCTTACAATGAGCAGTTCTTC.

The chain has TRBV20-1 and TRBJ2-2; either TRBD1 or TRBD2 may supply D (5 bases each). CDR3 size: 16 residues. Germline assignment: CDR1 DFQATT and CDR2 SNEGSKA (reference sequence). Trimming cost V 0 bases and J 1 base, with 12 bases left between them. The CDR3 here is CSARDRVGGNTGELFF. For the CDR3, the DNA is TGCAGTGCTAGAGATCGAGTTGGGGGGAACACCGGGGAGCTGTTTTTT.

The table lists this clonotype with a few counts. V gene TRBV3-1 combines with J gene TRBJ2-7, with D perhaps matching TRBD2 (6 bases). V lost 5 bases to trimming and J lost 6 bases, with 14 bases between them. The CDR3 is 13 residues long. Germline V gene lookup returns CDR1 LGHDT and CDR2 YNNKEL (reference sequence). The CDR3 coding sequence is TGTGCCAGCAGCACTATCGGGGGAGGCGAGCAGTACTTC. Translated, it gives CASSTIGGGEQYF.

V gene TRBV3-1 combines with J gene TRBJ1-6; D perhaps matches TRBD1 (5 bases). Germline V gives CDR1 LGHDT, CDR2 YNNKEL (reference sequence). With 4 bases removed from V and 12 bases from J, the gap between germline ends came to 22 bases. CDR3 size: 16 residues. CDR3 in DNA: TGTGCCAGCAGCCCGCCAGCCGGCAGTCAGGGAGTACCCCTCCACTTT. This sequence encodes CASSPPAGSQGVPLHF. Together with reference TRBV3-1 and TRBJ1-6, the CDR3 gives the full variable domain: DTAVSQTPKYLVTQMGNDKSIKCEQNLGHDTMYWYKQDSKKFLKIMFSYNNKELIINETVPNRFSPKSPDKAHLNLHINSLELGDSAVYFCASSPPAGSQGVPLHFGNGTRLTVT.

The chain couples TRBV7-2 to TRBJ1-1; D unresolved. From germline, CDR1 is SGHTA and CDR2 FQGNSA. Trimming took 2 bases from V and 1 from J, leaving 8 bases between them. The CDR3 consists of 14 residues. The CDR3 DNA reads TGTGCCAGCAGCTTATCCAACACGAACACTGAAGCTTTCTTT. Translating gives CASSLSNTNTEAFF.

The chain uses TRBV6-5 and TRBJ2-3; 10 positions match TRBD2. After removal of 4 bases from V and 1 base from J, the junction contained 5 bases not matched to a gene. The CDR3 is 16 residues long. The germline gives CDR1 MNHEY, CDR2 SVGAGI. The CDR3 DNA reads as TGTGCCAGCAGTTTACCCGGGACTAGCGGCACAGATACGCAGTATTTT. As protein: CASSLPGTSGTDTQYF.

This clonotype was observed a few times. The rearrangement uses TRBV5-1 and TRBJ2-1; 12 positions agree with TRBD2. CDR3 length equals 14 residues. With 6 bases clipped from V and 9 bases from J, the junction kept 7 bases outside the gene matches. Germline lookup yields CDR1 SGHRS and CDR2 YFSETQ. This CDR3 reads CASTRLAGDIEQFF. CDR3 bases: TGCGCCAGCACGAGACTAGCGGGAGATATTGAGCAGTTCTTC.

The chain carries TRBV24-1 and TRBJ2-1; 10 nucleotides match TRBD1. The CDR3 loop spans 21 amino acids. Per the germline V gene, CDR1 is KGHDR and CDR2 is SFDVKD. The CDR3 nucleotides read TGTGGCGCCAGTGATTTGGCGGCGGGGACAGGGGCCCTCAATACTTACAATGAGCAGTTCTTC. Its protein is CGASDLAAGTGALNTYNEQFF.

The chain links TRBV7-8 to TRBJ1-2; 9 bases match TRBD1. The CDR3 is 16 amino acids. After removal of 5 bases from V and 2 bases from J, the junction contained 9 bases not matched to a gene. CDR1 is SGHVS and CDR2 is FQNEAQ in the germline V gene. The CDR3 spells CASSETGGRWNYGYTF. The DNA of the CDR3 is TGTGCCAGCAGCGAAACAGGGGGCCGATGGAACTATGGCTACACCTTC. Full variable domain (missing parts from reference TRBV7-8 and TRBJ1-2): GAGVSQSPRYKVAKRGQDVALRCDPISGHVSLFWYQQALGQGPEFLTYFQNEAQLDKSGLPSDRFFAERPEGSVSTLKIQRTQQEDSAVYLCASSETGGRWNYGYTFGSGTRLTVV.

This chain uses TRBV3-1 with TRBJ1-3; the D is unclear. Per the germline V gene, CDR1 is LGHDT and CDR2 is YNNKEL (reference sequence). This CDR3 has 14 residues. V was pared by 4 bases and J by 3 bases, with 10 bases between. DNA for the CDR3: TGTGCCAGCAGCCCCACATTGTATGGAAACACCATATATTTT. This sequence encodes CASSPTLYGNTIYF.

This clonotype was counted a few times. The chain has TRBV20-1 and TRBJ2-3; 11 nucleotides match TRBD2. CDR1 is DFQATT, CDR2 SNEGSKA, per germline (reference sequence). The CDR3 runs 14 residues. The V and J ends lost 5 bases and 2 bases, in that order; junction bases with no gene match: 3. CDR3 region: CSAQLAGATDTQYF. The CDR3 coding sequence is TGCAGTGCTCAACTAGCGGGAGCCACAGATACGCAGTATTTT.

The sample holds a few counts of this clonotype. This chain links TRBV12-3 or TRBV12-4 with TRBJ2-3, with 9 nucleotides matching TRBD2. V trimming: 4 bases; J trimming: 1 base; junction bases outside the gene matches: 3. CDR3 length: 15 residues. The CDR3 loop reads CASSYRTSGTDTQYF. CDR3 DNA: TGTGCCAGCAGTTACCGGACTAGCGGCACAGATACGCAGTATTTT.

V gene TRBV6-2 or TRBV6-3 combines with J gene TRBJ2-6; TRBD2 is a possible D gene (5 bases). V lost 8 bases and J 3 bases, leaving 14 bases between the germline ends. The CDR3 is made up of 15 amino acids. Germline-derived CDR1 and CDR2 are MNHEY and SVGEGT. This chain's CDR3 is CASVTPAGGANVLTF. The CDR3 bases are TGTGCCAGCGTTACCCCCGCGGGTGGGGCCAACGTCCTGACTTTC.

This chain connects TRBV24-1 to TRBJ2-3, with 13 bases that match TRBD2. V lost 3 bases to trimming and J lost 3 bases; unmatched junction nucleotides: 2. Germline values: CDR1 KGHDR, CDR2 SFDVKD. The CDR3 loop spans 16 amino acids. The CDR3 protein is CATSDGLAGVTDTQYF. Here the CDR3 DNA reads TGTGCCACCAGTGATGGACTAGCGGGAGTGACAGATACGCAGTATTTT.

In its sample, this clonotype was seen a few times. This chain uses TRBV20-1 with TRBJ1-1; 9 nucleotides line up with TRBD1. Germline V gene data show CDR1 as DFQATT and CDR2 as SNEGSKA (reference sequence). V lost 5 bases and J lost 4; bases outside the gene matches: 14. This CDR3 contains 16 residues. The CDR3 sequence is CSAHDRGAGWGTEAFF. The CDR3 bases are TGCAGTGCTCACGACAGGGGGGCAGGGTGGGGCACTGAAGCTTTCTTT.

CDR3 protein: CSVLQGASYTDTQYF. The DNA for the CDR3 is TGCAGCGTTCTACAGGGGGCGAGTTACACAGATACGCAGTATTTT. The rearrangement joins TRBV29-1 to TRBJ2-3; 9 positions match TRBD1. V lost 5 bases and J lost 2; bases outside the gene matches: 8. The CDR3 is 15 residues long. Germline-derived CDR1 and CDR2 are SQVTM and ANQGSEA.

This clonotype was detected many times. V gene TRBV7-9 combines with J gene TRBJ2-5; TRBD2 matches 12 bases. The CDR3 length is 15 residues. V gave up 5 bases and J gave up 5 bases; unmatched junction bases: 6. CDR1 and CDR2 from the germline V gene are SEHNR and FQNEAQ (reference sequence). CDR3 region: CASSAGTSGLETQYF. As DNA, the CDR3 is TGTGCCAGCAGCGCCGGGACTAGCGGGTTGGAGACCCAGTACTTC. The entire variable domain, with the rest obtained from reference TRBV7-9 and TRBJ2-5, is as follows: DTGVSQNPRHKITKRGQNVTFRCDPISEHNRLYWYRQTLGQGPEFLTYFQNEAQLEKSRLLSDRFSAERPKGSFSTLEIQRTEQGDSAMYLCASSAGTSGLETQYFGPGTRLLVL.